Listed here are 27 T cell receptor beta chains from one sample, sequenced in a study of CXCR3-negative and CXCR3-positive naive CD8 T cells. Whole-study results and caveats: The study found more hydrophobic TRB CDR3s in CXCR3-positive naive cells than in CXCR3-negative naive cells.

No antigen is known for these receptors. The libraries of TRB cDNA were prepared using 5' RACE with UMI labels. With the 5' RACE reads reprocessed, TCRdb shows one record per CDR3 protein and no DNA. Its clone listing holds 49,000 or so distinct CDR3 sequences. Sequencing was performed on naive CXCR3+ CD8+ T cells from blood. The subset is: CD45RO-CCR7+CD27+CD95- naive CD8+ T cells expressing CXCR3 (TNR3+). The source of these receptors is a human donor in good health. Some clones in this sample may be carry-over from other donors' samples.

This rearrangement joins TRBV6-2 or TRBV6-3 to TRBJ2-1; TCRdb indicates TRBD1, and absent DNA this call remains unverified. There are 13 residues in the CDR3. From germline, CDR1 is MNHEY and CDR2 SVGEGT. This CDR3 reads CAGGFSSYNEQFF.

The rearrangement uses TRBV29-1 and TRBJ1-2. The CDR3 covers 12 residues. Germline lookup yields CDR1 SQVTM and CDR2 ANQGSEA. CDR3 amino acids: CSVEAGTAGYTF.

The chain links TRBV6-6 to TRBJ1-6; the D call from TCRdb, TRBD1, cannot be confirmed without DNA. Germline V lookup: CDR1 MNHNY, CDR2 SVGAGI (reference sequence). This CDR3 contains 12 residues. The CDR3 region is CASSRTGRPLHF.

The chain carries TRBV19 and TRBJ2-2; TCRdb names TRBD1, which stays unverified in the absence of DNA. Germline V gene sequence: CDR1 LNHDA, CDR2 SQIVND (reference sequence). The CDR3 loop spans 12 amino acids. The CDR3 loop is CASTPRDGELFF.

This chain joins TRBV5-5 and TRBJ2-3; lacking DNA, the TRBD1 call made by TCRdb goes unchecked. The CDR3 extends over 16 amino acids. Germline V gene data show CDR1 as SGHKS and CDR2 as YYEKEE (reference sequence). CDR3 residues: CASSLFWGLNTDTQYF.

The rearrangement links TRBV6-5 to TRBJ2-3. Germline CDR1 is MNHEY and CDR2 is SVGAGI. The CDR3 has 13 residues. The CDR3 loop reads CASSYPRASTQYF.

The CDR3 sequence is CATQGTGGSEQYF. The rearrangement links TRBV2 to TRBJ2-7; absent DNA, TCRdb's TRBD1 call cannot be checked. This CDR3 contains 13 residues. Germline CDR1 is SNHLY and CDR2 is FYNNEI.

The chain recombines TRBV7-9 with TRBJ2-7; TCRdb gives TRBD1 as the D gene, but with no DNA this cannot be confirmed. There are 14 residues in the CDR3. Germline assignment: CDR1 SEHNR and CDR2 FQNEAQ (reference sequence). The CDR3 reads CASSLPRTGAEQYF.

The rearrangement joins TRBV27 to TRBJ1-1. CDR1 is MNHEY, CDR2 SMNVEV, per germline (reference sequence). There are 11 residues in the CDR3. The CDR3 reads CASSLGGSAFF.

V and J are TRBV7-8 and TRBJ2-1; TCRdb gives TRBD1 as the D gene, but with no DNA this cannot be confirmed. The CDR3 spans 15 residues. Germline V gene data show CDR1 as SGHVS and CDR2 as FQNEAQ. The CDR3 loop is CASILSRARYNEQFF. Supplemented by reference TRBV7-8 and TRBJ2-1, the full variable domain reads GAGVSQSPRYKVAKRGQDVALRCDPISGHVSLFWYQQALGQGPEFLTYFQNEAQLDKSGLPSDRFFAERPEGSVSTLKIQRTQQEDSAVYLCASILSRARYNEQFFGPGTRLTVL.

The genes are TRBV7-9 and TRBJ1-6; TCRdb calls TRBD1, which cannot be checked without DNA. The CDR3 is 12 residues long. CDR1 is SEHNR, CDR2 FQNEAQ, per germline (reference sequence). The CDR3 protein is CASSPPDSPLHF.

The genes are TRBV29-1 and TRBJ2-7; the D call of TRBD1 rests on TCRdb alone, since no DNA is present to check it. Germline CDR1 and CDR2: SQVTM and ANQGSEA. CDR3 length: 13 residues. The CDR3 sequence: CSVDQGHSYEQYF.

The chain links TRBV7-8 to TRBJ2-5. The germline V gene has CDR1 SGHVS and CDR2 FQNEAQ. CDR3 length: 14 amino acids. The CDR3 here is CASSSRVGVETQYF.

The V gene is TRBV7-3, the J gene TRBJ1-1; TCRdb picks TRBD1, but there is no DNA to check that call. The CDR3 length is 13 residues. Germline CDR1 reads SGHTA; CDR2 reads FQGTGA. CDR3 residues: CASSSTGEAEAFF.

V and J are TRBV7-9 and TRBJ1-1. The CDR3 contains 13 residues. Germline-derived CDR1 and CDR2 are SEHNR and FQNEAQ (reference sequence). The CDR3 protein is CASSELGNTEAFF.

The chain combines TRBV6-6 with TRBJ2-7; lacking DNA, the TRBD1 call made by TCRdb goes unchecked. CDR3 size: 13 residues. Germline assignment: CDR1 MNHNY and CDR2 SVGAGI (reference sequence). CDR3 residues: CASRPGVSYEQYF.

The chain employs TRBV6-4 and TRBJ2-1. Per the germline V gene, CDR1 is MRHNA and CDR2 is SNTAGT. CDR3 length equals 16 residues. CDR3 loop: CASSSDGESSYNEQFF.

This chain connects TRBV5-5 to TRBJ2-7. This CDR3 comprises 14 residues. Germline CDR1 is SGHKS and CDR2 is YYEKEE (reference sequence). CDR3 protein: CASSLFGVSYEQYF. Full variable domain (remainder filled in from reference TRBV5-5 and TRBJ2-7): DAGVTQSPTHLIKTRGQQVTLRCSPISGHKSVSWYQQVLGQGPQFIFQYYEKEERGRGNFPDRFSARQFPNYSSELNVNALLLGDSALYLCASSLFGVSYEQYFGPGTRLTVT.

CDR3 residues: CASSQDRIGTQPQHF. The J gene is TRBJ1-5, the V gene TRBV4-3. Looked up from germline, CDR1 is LGHNA and CDR2 is YSLEER. This CDR3 contains 15 residues.

Here the CDR3 reads CAISERLNTEAFF. The chain employs TRBV10-3 and TRBJ1-1. This CDR3 has 13 amino acids. The germline V gene encodes CDR1 ENHRY and CDR2 SYGVKD.

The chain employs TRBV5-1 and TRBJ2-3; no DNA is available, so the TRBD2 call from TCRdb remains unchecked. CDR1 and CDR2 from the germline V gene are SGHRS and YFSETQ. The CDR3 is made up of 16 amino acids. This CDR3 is CASSLGQVPQTDTQYF.

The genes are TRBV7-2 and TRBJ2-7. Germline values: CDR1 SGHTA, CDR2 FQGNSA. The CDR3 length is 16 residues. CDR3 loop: CASSLGLLDFSYEQYF.

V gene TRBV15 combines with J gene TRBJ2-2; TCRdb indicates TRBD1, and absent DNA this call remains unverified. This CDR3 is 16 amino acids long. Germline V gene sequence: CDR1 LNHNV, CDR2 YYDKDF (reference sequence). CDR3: CATSKYRGGNTGELFF.

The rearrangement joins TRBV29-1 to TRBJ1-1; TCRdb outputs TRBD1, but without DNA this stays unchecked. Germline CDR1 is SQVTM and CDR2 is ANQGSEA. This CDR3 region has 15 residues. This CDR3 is CSAVTGTTRDTEAFF. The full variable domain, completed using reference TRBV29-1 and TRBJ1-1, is SAVISQKPSRDICQRGTSLTIQCQVDSQVTMMFWYRQQPGQSLTLIATANQGSEATYESGFVIDKFPISRPNLTFSTLTVSNMSPEDSSIYLCSAVTGTTRDTEAFFGQGTRLTVV.

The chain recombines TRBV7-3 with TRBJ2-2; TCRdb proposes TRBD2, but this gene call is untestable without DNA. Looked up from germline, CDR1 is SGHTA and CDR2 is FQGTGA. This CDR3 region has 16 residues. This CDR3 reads CVSSLHPAEDTGELFF.

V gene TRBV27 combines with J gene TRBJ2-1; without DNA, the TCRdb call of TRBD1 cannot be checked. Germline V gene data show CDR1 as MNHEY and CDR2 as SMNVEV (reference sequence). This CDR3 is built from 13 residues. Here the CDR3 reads CASSVDSYNEQFF.

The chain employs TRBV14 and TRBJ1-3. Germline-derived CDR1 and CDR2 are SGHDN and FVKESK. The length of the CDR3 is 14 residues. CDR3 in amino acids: CASSQWTGGNTIYF.